The text below deals with one TCR beta chain. The data were obtained in a study of blood T cell repertoires in COVID-19. Study-wide context: Collection of acute and convalescent COVID-19 samples took place in the United States, Italy and Spain. The cDNA or gDNA used as material had been derived from T cells, B-cell-depleted T cells, or PBMCs.

Germline values: CDR1 LNHDA, CDR2 SQIVND (reference sequence). The CDR3 contains 12 residues. V dropped 8 bases and J dropped 4 bases, with 8 bases sitting between them. Authors' data handling: Amplifying reference gene primers gave estimates of nucleated cell counts. The repertoire was sequenced with immunoSEQ multiplex PCR; TCRdb's copy has only in-frame clones and lacks some. V, J and clone size reflect that table, while D and trimming were determined from the DNA. This repertoire shows approximately 150,000 clones, 83% found once; its top ten account for around 2%. This clonotype was sampled from a woman older than 75 with acute or convalescent COVID-19. V and J are TRBV19 and TRBJ2-2; D is unclear. The material sequenced was peripheral blood. CDR3 loop: CASRVATGELFF. The CDR3 nucleotides are TGTGCCAGTCGTGTGGCCACCGGGGAGCTGTTTTTT.